This TCR beta chain derives from a study of T cell changes during pregnancy in multiple sclerosis. Germline V gene sequence: CDR1 SGHVS, CDR2 FQNEAQ. This CDR3 contains 14 residues. V gave up 4 bases and J gave up 6 bases; unmatched junction bases: 6. Clones were sequenced by immunoSEQ multiplex PCR, and TCRdb holds only the in-frame ones, with some missing. The data contain 75,000 to 95,000 clones, more than 85% of them seen just once; the ten biggest clones take up around 1.8%. V gene TRBV7-8 combines with J gene TRBJ1-5, with TRBD1 identical over 7 bases. Sample: peripheral blood, taken in the first trimester of pregnancy. The receptor was derived from a female donor in good health, enrolled as a control in a pregnancy study. The CDR3 here is CASSSRQGGQPQHF. In DNA, the CDR3 is TGTGCCAGCAGCTCGAGACAGGGAGGTCAGCCCCAGCATTTT.